This entry lists 27 T cell receptor beta chains sequenced from one sample in a study of kidney transplant recipient with SARS-CoV-2 infection. MiXCR was run by TCRdb on the reads, yielding one entry per CDR3 protein. The sample has about 240,000 distinct CDR3 sequences, around 28% seen once. Sample: a blood sample, taken at baseline and on roughly day 120 from a kidney transplant recipient. All receptors come from a male patient between 25 and 39 years old who had COVID-19 and was a kidney transplant recipient. Some T cells may be provided by the graft donor.

This clonotype was counted many times. The chain carries TRBV4-1 and TRBJ2-7, with a weak D call TRBD1 (6 bases). Germline assignment: CDR1 MGHRA and CDR2 YSYEKL. The CDR3 has 17 amino acids. The ends were cut back, 1 base at V and 0 bases at J, with 16 bases in the middle. CDR3 nucleotide sequence: TGCGCCAGCAGCCAAGGCAGGGGCAGGTTCCCCTCCTACGAGCAGTACTTC. Translated, it gives CASSQGRGRFPSYEQYF.

This clonotype has only one observation. This clone may be a read error of a much larger clone one base away. In nucleotides, the CDR3 is TGTGCCAGCATCCCCACTAGCGGGGTTTACGATGAGCAGTTCTTC. This gives the protein CASIPTSGVYDEQFF. The gene calls are TRBV12-3 or TRBV12-4 and TRBJ2-1; 10 bases are shared with TRBD2. V shed 7 bases, J shed 8 bases, and the junction held 11 bases outside the gene matches. The CDR3 is 15 amino acids.

This clonotype was observed at least ten times. The rearrangement uses TRBV5-1 and TRBJ1-6; 9 bases match TRBD1. The trim removed 3 bases at V and 4 bases at J, leaving 5 bases unmatched. This CDR3 has 16 residues. Germline-derived CDR1 and CDR2 are SGHRS and YFSETQ. CDR3 DNA: TGCGCCAGCAGCTCCGGGACAGGGATTTATAATTCACCCCTCCACTTT. This codes for CASSSGTGIYNSPLHF. The entire variable domain, with the rest obtained from reference TRBV5-1 and TRBJ1-6, is as follows: KAGVTQTPRYLIKTRGQQVTLSCSPISGHRSVSWYQQTPGQGLQFLFEYFSETQRNKGNFPGRFSGRQFSNSRSEMNVSTLELGDSALYLCASSSGTGIYNSPLHFGNGTRLTVT.

About this clonotype itself: Since a much larger clone is just one base distant, this may be a read error. V usage is TRBV30 and J usage is TRBJ1-3; the D gene is possibly TRBD1 (5 bases). CDR3 length: 14 residues. Per germline, CDR1 GTSNPN and CDR2 SVGIG (reference sequence). CDR3: CAWSPDSSGNTINF. The CDR3 DNA reads as TGTGCCTGGAGCCCCGACAGTTCTGGAAACACCATAAATTTT.

With respect to this clonotype: A much more abundant neighbour one base away suggests this may be a read error. The final CDR3 position lacks the conserved phenylalanine or tryptophan, pointing to a likely read error. The chain links TRBV18 to TRBJ1-6, with D hard to call. The CDR3 is made up of 14 amino acids. The germline V and J ends were trimmed by 6 bases and 5 bases, with 11 bases remaining between them. Germline CDR1 is KGHSH and CDR2 is LQKENI. The CDR3 loop is CASSDIVDNSPLHS. Here the CDR3 DNA reads TGTGCCAGCTCCGACATAGTTGATAATTCACCCCTCCACTCT.

The CDR3 spells CASSFYGGFSGNTIYF. CDR3 bases: TGTGCCAGCAGCTTTTATGGGGGATTCTCTGGAAACACCATATATTTT. The chain employs TRBV5-4 and TRBJ1-3, with a tentative D call TRBD1 (5 bases). The V gene lost 2 bases and the J gene lost 0 bases, with 12 bases spanning the gap. Germline CDR1 and CDR2: SGHNT and YYREEE (reference sequence). There are 16 residues in the CDR3.

V gene TRBV20-1 combines with J gene TRBJ2-1; the D call may be TRBD1 or TRBD2 (6 bases each). The CDR3 is made up of 18 amino acids. V was shortened by 3 bases and J by 7 bases, with 28 bases between the two germline ends. The germline V gene has CDR1 DFQATT and CDR2 SNEGSKA (reference sequence). CDR3 DNA sequence: TGCAGTGCTAGTAACAACGGGGGATTTTTCCAGGGGATAAATGAGCAGTTCTTC. It specifies CSASNNGGFFQGINEQFF.

This clonotype was seen only once. This clone may be a read error of a much larger clone one base away. J is TRBJ1-2 and V is TRBV20-1; TRBD1 matches 8 bases. Germline CDR1 is DFQATT and CDR2 is SNEGSKA (reference sequence). V lost 6 bases to trimming and J lost 13 bases; unmatched junction nucleotides: 13. This CDR3 is built from 12 residues. The CDR3 DNA sequence: TGCAGTGCCAGCCATACTCAGGGGGCGGCCACCTTC. It codes for CSASHTQGAATF.

On this clonotype: This sequence may be a read error, since a much larger clone differs from it by one base. It is likely a read error, because the conserved phenylalanine at the end of the CDR3 is missing. The chain links TRBV3-1 to TRBJ2-2, with D unresolved. V gave up 4 bases and J gave up 5 bases, with 23 bases separating them. The CDR3 consists of 18 residues. The germline CDR1 and CDR2 sequences are LGHDT and YNNKEL (reference sequence). This CDR3 reads CASSRWSPISGLTGELFS. CDR3 DNA: TGTGCCAGCAGCCGGTGGTCTCCCATTTCAGGCTTGACCGGGGAGCTGTTTTCT.

This clonotype was seen ten or more times. V and J are TRBV6-2 or TRBV6-3 and TRBJ2-7; the match to TRBD2 covers 7 bases. The V and J ends lost 5 bases and 0 bases, in that order; junction bases with no gene match: 10. The CDR3 has 16 residues. The germline CDR1 and CDR2 sequences are MNHEY and SVGEGT. CDR3 bases: TGTGCCAGCAGTCACCTTCTAGCGGTAGGCTCCTACGAGCAGTACTTC. Its translation is CASSHLLAVGSYEQYF.

This clonotype was seen many times. The V and J genes are TRBV20-1 and TRBJ1-2; D is perhaps TRBD1 (6 bases). The CDR3 length is 15 residues. V lost 0 bases and J 6 bases, leaving 17 bases between the germline ends. Germline V lookup: CDR1 DFQATT, CDR2 SNEGSKA (reference sequence). The chain's CDR3 is CSARDPGALMNGYTF. The CDR3 DNA reads as TGCAGTGCTAGAGATCCGGGGGCGCTTATGAATGGCTACACCTTC.

A remark on this clonotype: A much bigger clone sits one base away, suggesting this may be a read error. The chain recombines TRBV2 with TRBJ1-1, with no clear D. CDR3 size: 12 residues. Germline lookup yields CDR1 SNHLY and CDR2 FYNNEI. Trimming shortened V by 3 bases and J by 3 bases, and 5 bases separated the two germline ends. Here the CDR3 reads CASSELDTEAFF. The CDR3 nucleotides are TGTGCCAGCAGTGAGCTGGACACTGAAGCTTTCTTT.

The chain recombines TRBV18 with TRBJ2-1; D is possibly TRBD1 or TRBD2 (5 bases each). Germline lookup yields CDR1 KGHSH and CDR2 LQKENI. The V and J ends lost 4 bases and 3 bases respectively, with 13 bases between them. The CDR3 covers 15 residues. CDR3 residues: CASSQFGTDYNEQFF. For the CDR3, the DNA is TGTGCCAGCTCACAATTCGGGACGGACTACAATGAGCAGTTCTTC.

Worth noting for this clonotype: With only one base between it and a far larger clone, this is likely a read error. The V gene is TRBV6-1, the J gene TRBJ2-4, with D possibly TRBD1 on 6 matching bases. Matching the DNA end better, TRBJ1-2 makes the J call doubtful. CDR1 is MNHNS and CDR2 is SASEGT in the germline V gene. The CDR3 totals 14 residues. As DNA, the CDR3 is TGTGCCAGCAGTGAAGACGGGACATTCTGTGGCTACACCTTC. It encodes CASSEDGTFCGYTF.

The chain combines TRBV5-8 with TRBJ1-2; D is unresolved. V gave up 6 bases and J gave up 4 bases, with 22 bases separating them. The CDR3 is 16 amino acids. CDR1 and CDR2 (germline): SGHTS, YDEGEE. The DNA for the CDR3 is TGTGCCAGCAAAAGTTATCATCCACGAAAGACCTATGGCTACACCTTC. This codes for CASKSYHPRKTYGYTF.

In this sample, this clonotype turned up once. A much bigger clone sits one base away, suggesting this may be a read error. Lacking the conserved final phenylalanine or tryptophan, this CDR3 likely reflects a read error. The rearrangement joins TRBV28 to TRBJ1-5; possible D gene TRBD1, 5 bases. The germline V gene has CDR1 MDHEN and CDR2 SYDVKM. Trimming removed 6 bases from V and 6 bases from J, with 12 bases in between. This CDR3 comprises 13 residues. This CDR3 reads CASRAQGFQPQHL. The CDR3 DNA is TGTGCCAGCAGAGCCCAGGGATTTCAGCCCCAGCATCTT.

As concerns this clonotype: Since a much larger clone is just one base distant, this may be a read error. The conserved final phenylalanine or tryptophan is absent from the CDR3, which likely points to a read error. The genes are TRBV6-5 and TRBJ2-7, with D perhaps matching TRBD1 or TRBD2 (5 bases each). V lost 4 bases, J lost 2 bases, and 9 bases lay in between. There are 13 residues in the CDR3. CDR1 MNHEY and CDR2 SVGAGI come from the germline V gene. The CDR3 sequence: CASSWDQTYEQYL. CDR3 nucleotide sequence: TGTGCCAGCAGTTGGGACCAAACCTACGAGCAGTACCTC.

On this clonotype itself: Given a much more abundant clone one base away, this may be a read error. The limits of the CDR3 on the DNA are not certain, so only TCRdb's listed CDR3 is given. The V and J genes are TRBV7-5 and TRBJ1-2. TRBV7-5 is an annotated pseudogene. The CDR3 contains 19 residues when both ends are counted. The CDR3: CISVPERVNEVGKTYGCTF.

In its sample, this clonotype was seen many times. The chain employs TRBV19 and TRBJ1-5; no clear D. CDR3 size: 15 residues. Trimming took off 7 bases at V and 0 bases at J, with 13 bases between the two ends. Per the germline V gene, CDR1 is LNHDA and CDR2 is SQIVND (reference sequence). In DNA, the CDR3 is TGTGCCAGTATTAGAAGAGAGGGTAGCAATCAGCCCCAGCATTTT. Translation: CASIRREGSNQPQHF.

This clonotype was recorded at least ten times. The chain uses TRBV20-1 and TRBJ1-1; D is possibly TRBD1 (5 bases). Germline CDR1 DFQATT, CDR2 SNEGSKA (reference sequence). This CDR3 has 10 residues. V gave up 3 bases and J gave up 8 bases, with 7 bases separating them. This chain's CDR3 is CSASWGEAFF. CDR3 bases: TGCAGTGCTAGTTGGGGGGAAGCTTTCTTT.

The CDR3 bases are TGTGCCAGCAGCCAGTTCGTTCCCATTTCAGGCTTGACCGGGGAGCTGTTTTTT. Translated, it gives CASSQFVPISGLTGELFF. This chain joins TRBV3-1 and TRBJ2-2; D gene ambiguous. The germline gives CDR1 LGHDT, CDR2 YNNKEL (reference sequence). V was pared by 3 bases and J by 5 bases, with 22 bases between. The CDR3 covers 18 residues.

This clonotype was picked up many times. V usage is TRBV2 and J usage is TRBJ2-7; D might be TRBD1 or TRBD2, each matching 5 bases. The V gene's germline CDR1 is SNHLY and CDR2 FYNNEI. This CDR3 spans 15 amino acids. V gave up 2 bases and J gave up 4 bases, with 15 bases separating them. In DNA, the CDR3 is TGTGCCAGCAGTGAAATGGGGCCCGGGATTTACGAGCAGTACTTC. Residues: CASSEMGPGIYEQYF. The whole variable domain, filled in from reference TRBV2 and TRBJ2-7, reads EPEVTQTPSHQVTQMGQEVILRCVPISNHLYFYWYRQILGQKVEFLVSFYNNEISEKSEIFDDQFSVERPDGSNFTLKIRSTKLEDSAMYFCASSEMGPGIYEQYFGPGTRLTVT.

This clonotype was picked up one time. It may be a read error: a sequence one base away is much more abundant. This chain links TRBV28 with TRBJ1-3, with TRBD1 matching 9 bases. V lost 10 bases, J lost 0 bases, and 16 bases stayed unmatched. The CDR3 contains 18 residues. Germline V lookup: CDR1 MDHEN, CDR2 SYDVKM. For the CDR3, the DNA is TGTGCCATCAGATCAACCGGGACAGGGCGCCTCTCTGGAAACACCATATATTTT. It encodes CAIRSTGTGRLSGNTIYF.

This clonotype was detected many times. The CDR3 sequence is CASSILGQGGNQPQHF. CDR3 in DNA: TGTGCCAGTAGTATCCTAGGACAGGGTGGCAATCAGCCCCAGCATTTT. This chain connects TRBV19 to TRBJ1-5; the match to TRBD1 covers 8 bases. The ends lost 3 bases at V and 2 bases at J; junction bases unmatched: 6. This CDR3 has 16 residues. Germline V gives CDR1 LNHDA, CDR2 SQIVND (reference sequence).

This clonotype was recorded at least ten times. The V and J genes are TRBV24-1 and TRBJ1-2; D gene uncertain. Germline CDR1 reads KGHDR; CDR2 reads SFDVKD. V was clipped by 6 bases and J by 4 bases, with 23 bases between them. CDR3 length: 17 residues. In DNA, the CDR3 is TGTGCCACCAGTCTCGGATCTAGTACCAGAAAGACCTATGGCTACACCTTC. Translation gives CATSLGSSTRKTYGYTF.

Of note for this clonotype: This clone may be a read error of a much larger clone one base away. V usage is TRBV5-6 and J usage is TRBJ1-2; TRBD1 matches 7 bases. The germline gives CDR1 SGHDT, CDR2 YYEEEE. Germline trimming cut 5 bases from V and 7 bases from J; bases unmatched to any gene: 8. The CDR3 extends over 13 amino acids. CDR3 DNA sequence: TGTGCCAGCAGTTCCGGGACAGCCTGTGGCTACACCTTC. As protein: CASSSGTACGYTF.

Concerning this clonotype itself: This may arise from a read error, as a much more abundant clone is one base away. The chain recombines TRBV11-3 with TRBJ2-4, with D maybe TRBD2 (7 bases). The DNA end is more similar to TRBJ2-7, so the J call may be wrong. The CDR3 extends over 13 amino acids. Germline CDR1 SGHNT, CDR2 YENEEA. CDR3 nucleotides: TGTGCCAGGAGGGGGGGCCTTACCTACGAGCAGTACTTC. This encodes CARRGGLTYEQYF.